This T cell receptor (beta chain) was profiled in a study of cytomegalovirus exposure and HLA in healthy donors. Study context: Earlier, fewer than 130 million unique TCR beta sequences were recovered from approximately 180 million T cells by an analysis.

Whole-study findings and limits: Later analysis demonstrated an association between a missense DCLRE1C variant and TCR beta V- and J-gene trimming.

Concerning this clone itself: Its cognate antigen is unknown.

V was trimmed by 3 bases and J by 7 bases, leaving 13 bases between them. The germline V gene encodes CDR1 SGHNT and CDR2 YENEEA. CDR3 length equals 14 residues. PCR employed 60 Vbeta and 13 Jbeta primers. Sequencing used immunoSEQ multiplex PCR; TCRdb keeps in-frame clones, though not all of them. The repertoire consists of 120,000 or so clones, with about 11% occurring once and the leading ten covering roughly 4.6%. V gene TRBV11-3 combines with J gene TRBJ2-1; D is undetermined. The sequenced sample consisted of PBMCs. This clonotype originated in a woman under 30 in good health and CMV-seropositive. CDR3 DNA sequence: TGTGCCAGCAGCTTCCTTTTAGTGCGGAATGAGCAGTTCTTC. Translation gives CASSFLLVRNEQFF.